These 18 T cell receptor beta chains were all obtained from the same sample, sequenced in a study of T cells in Graves' hyperthyroidism and ophthalmopathy. Amplified TCR beta CDR3 regions came from RNA transcripts. During a first-round RT-PCR of the TCR CDR3, the HTBI primer set was used. TCRdb fed the multiplex PCR reads into MiXCR, producing one record per CDR3 protein. The sample yields some 490,000 distinct CDR3 sequences, roughly 16% seen once. Sequencing used blood. The receptors were sampled from a woman in her twenties or thirties with Graves' ophthalmopathy.

In its sample, this clonotype was seen a few times. The rearrangement uses TRBV7-2 and TRBJ2-5; D may be TRBD1 (6 bases). Germline-derived CDR1 and CDR2 are SGHTA and FQGNSA. This CDR3 contains 15 residues. V dropped 4 bases and J dropped 4 bases, with 16 bases sitting between them. The CDR3 sequence is CASSSYREKGETQYF. The CDR3 coding sequence is TGTGCCAGCAGCTCTTACAGGGAGAAGGGAGAGACCCAGTACTTC.

This clonotype has a count of ten or more. This chain joins TRBV13 and TRBJ1-1, with a weak D call TRBD1 (6 bases). With 2 bases removed from V and 5 bases from J, the gap between germline ends came to 15 bases. Looked up from germline, CDR1 is PRHDT and CDR2 is FYEKMQ (reference sequence). The CDR3 spans 15 residues. CDR3 nucleotides: TGTGCCAGCAGCTTAAGGGGGGGGCAGGGGACTGAAGCTTTCTTT. Protein: CASSLRGGQGTEAFF. Based on the CDR3 plus reference TRBV13 and TRBJ1-1, the full variable domain is AAGVIQSPRHLIKEKRETATLKCYPIPRHDTVYWYQQGPGQDPQFLISFYEKMQSDKGSIPDRFSAQQFSDYHSELNMSSLELGDSALYFCASSLRGGQGTEAFFGQGTRLTVV.

There are many counts of this clonotype. The CDR3 sequence is CSARDSASGRTDTQYF. The CDR3, as DNA: TGCAGTGCTAGAGATTCTGCGAGCGGACGCACAGATACGCAGTATTTT. The genes are TRBV20-1 and TRBJ2-3, with a tentative D call TRBD2 (5 bases). CDR1 DFQATT and CDR2 SNEGSKA come from the germline V gene (reference sequence). CDR3 size: 16 residues. Trimming took off 0 bases at V and 1 base at J, with 14 bases between the two ends.

This clonotype was observed a handful of times. The J gene is TRBJ1-2, the V gene TRBV6-1, with 7 bases lining up with TRBD1. The CDR3 sequence is 13 residues long. Germline V CDR1 and CDR2: MNHNS, SASEGT. Unmatched junction bases numbered 10, after V lost 8 bases and J lost 7 bases. The CDR3 DNA reads TGTGCCAGCCGCGCCCCAGGGGGGTCTGGCTACACCTTC. Protein sequence: CASRAPGGSGYTF.

The rearrangement joins TRBV12-3 or TRBV12-4 to TRBJ2-7; D gene ambiguous. The J call may be incorrect, as the DNA end agrees better with TRBJ2-1. The CDR3 has 13 residues. The CDR3 sequence: CASSLEGSYEQFF. In nucleotides, the CDR3 is TGTGCCAGCAGTTTAGAGGGCTCCTACGAGCAGTTCTTC.

The rearrangement links TRBV19 to TRBJ2-5, with D perhaps TRBD1 (5 bases). CDR1 and CDR2 from the germline V gene are LNHDA and SQIVND (reference sequence). This CDR3 is built from 14 residues. Trimming removed 8 bases from V and 5 bases from J, with 18 bases in between. The CDR3 region is CASGPAPGRETQYF. DNA for the CDR3: TGTGCCAGTGGCCCCGCCCCAGGGCGCGAGACCCAGTACTTC.

The sample holds a few counts of this clonotype. The chain combines TRBV24-1 with TRBJ2-1, with 9 nucleotides matching TRBD1. The CDR3 loop spans 15 amino acids. After removal of 4 bases from V and 9 bases from J, the junction contained 9 bases not matched to a gene. The germline V gene encodes CDR1 KGHDR and CDR2 SFDVKD. CDR3 nucleotides: TGTGCCACCAGTGAACCGGGACAGGGTGAGGGTGAGCAGTTCTTC. Its protein product is CATSEPGQGEGEQFF.

This clonotype occurred a few times. The chain employs TRBV12-3 or TRBV12-4 and TRBJ1-4, with D possibly being TRBD1 (5 bases). This CDR3 has 14 residues. The V end was cut by 7 bases, the J end by 8 bases, with 17 bases between. CDR3 amino acids: CASNSRERGEKLFF. CDR3 nucleotides: TGTGCCAGCAATAGCAGGGAACGGGGAGAAAAACTGTTTTTT.

This clonotype occurred many times. The chain has TRBV11-2 and TRBJ1-4; 8 bases align to TRBD1. The CDR3 is 16 residues long. The trim removed 4 bases at V and 4 bases at J, leaving 8 bases unmatched. CDR1 is SGHAT, CDR2 FQNNGV, per germline. The CDR3, as DNA: TGTGCCAGCAGCTCGCTGGACAGGGATCTTAATGAAAAACTGTTTTTT. Translating it yields CASSSLDRDLNEKLFF.

This clonotype was found many times. J is TRBJ1-3 and V is TRBV5-1, with unresolved D. Germline V gene lookup returns CDR1 SGHRS and CDR2 YFSETQ. The CDR3 runs to 16 residues. The V and J ends lost 4 bases and 0 bases respectively, with 14 bases between them. The CDR3 is CASSPALTVSGNTIYF. CDR3 DNA: TGCGCCAGCAGCCCTGCCCTCACGGTCTCTGGAAACACCATATATTTT.

The table lists this clonotype with many counts. This chain links TRBV2 with TRBJ2-2, with a tentative D call TRBD2 (7 bases). Between the trimmed V and J ends, which lost 10 bases and 0 bases, there was a span of 12 bases. The CDR3 runs 14 residues. Germline values: CDR1 SNHLY, CDR2 FYNNEI. This chain's CDR3 is CAIGGTTNTGELFF. CDR3 nucleotide sequence: TGTGCCATCGGGGGGACAACGAACACCGGGGAGCTGTTTTTT.

The table lists this clonotype with a few counts. The V call is TRBV27, the J call TRBJ1-5; 10 bases are a match to TRBD1. Germline values: CDR1 MNHEY, CDR2 SMNVEV (reference sequence). The CDR3 runs to 18 residues. J gave up 3 bases and V 2 bases, and 10 bases lay outside the gene matches. CDR3 bases: TGTGCCAGCAGTTTAGTATATGGGGACAGGGGATTCAATCAGCCCCAGCATTTT. Translating it yields CASSLVYGDRGFNQPQHF.

This clonotype was seen a few times. The CDR3 DNA is TGTGCCAGCGGTTCGGCAGAAGCCTACGAGCAGTACTTC. It yields the protein CASGSAEAYEQYF. The chain joins TRBV6-1 to TRBJ2-7; D gene unclear. CDR3 length: 13 amino acids. Per the germline V gene, CDR1 is MNHNS and CDR2 is SASEGT. Trimming stripped 8 bases from V and 2 bases from J, with 13 bases between.

The genes are TRBV9 and TRBJ2-7; the match to TRBD2 covers 8 bases. The CDR3 sequence is 17 residues long. CDR1 SGDLS and CDR2 YYNGEE come from the germline V gene. V dropped 0 bases and J dropped 2; count of bases not matched to a gene: 10. Here the CDR3 DNA reads TGTGCCAGCAGCGTAGGTTCCCGAGCGGGAGAACCCTACGAGCAGTACTTC. It is translated as CASSVGSRAGEPYEQYF. Based on the CDR3 plus reference TRBV9 and TRBJ2-7, the full variable domain is DSGVTQTPKHLITATGQRVTLRCSPRSGDLSVYWYQQSLDQGLQFLIQYYNGEERAKGNILERFSAQQFPDLHSELNLSSLELGDSALYFCASSVGSRAGEPYEQYFGPGTRLTVT.

This clonotype was seen only a few times. The chain joins TRBV12-3 or TRBV12-4 to TRBJ2-2; tentatively, D is TRBD1 (5 bases). The CDR3 spans 15 residues. V dropped 6 bases and J dropped 0 bases, with 11 bases sitting between them. The CDR3 coding sequence is TGTGCCAGCAGGGGGCACAGTTCGAACACCGGGGAGCTGTTTTTT. Amino acids: CASRGHSSNTGELFF.

This clonotype was detected ten times or more. The chain couples TRBV18 to TRBJ1-1, with a possible D match to TRBD1 (5 bases). CDR1 KGHSH and CDR2 LQKENI come from the germline V gene. This CDR3 contains 15 residues. V was clipped by 6 bases and J by 3 bases, with 17 bases between them. The CDR3 sequence is CASSHTGTGDTEAFF. CDR3 nucleotides: TGTGCCAGCTCTCATACCGGGACTGGCGACACTGAAGCTTTCTTT.

This clonotype showed up many times. The V gene is TRBV6-2 or TRBV6-3, the J gene TRBJ2-7; 7 nucleotides agree with TRBD1. J was trimmed by 6 bases and V by 2 bases; bases with no gene match: 7. Germline V gene data show CDR1 as MNHEY and CDR2 as SVGEGT. The CDR3 consists of 14 residues. CDR3 coding DNA: TGTGCCAGCAGTTACAACAGGGGAAGTGGCGAGCAGTACTTC. This encodes CASSYNRGSGEQYF.

This clonotype was seen a few times. This chain uses TRBV7-2 with TRBJ2-7; D perhaps matches TRBD2 (5 bases). Trimming removed 1 base at V and 7 bases at J, with 11 bases between. This CDR3 region has 13 residues. The germline gives CDR1 SGHTA, CDR2 FQGNSA. The CDR3 reads CASSLVGGLEQYF. CDR3 sequence (DNA): TGTGCCAGCAGCTTAGTTGGAGGTCTAGAGCAGTACTTC.